One TCR beta chain is described in this entry. What antigen it recognizes has not been identified. Base qualities were left out, and no much larger clone turns up one base away. The protocol used for the library was PCR. DNA from cultured CD4+ T cells was subjected to TCR sequencing with the Oncomine TCR Beta short-read assay at the Johns Hopkins FTIC core. Genomic DNA was extracted from the cultured CD4+ T cells with the QIAamp micro DNA kit. The Oncomine TCR Beta libraries from cultured CD4+ T cells were pooled using unique dual indexes and then sequenced on an Illumina iSeq 100. In the authors' own workflow: Non-productive sequences were removed, and CDR3s that did not start with C, did not end with F or W, or were shorter than 7 amino acids were discarded. The MANAFEST web application was used to identify antigen-specific clonotypes by comparing peptide-stimulated wells against reference wells and other culture wells. An FDR below 0.05, an odds ratio above 5, and a productive frequency above 0.1% in at least two of three replicate wells were required for clones to be considered positive. A clonotype counted as cross-reactive if it showed significant expansion both in the SARS-CoV-2 spike wells and in at least one common cold coronavirus spike condition. Levenshtein distances (stringdist) and unrooted phylogenetic trees (ape) in R version 3.6.1 were used to assess CDR3 homology. The public reads were quality trimmed at Q25 with fastp and then assembled into clones with MiXCR by TCRdb, keeping productive beta chains. Every distinct CDR3 protein forms one entry, paired with its most common genes and DNA. What appears here as the V and J calls and clone size reflects TCRdb's work, not the paper's. The sample includes some 21,000 distinct CDR3 sequences, with 45% to 55% observed a single time. Jointly, the top ten make up about 13% of the sample.

This specimen comes from a study of vaccination and CD4 T cells after COVID-19 (dated by TCRdb to between 2021 and 2024). Background for the entire study: Every convalescent patient had a positive nasal swab PCR test for SARS-CoV-2, with mild disease in roughly nine patients and severe disease in one. In under 13 COVID-19 convalescent patients and a handful of infection-naive healthy vaccine recipients, researchers compared the spike-specific CD4+ TCR repertoire from before mRNA vaccination with the repertoire from after. The cultures were stimulated with overlapping spike peptide pools from SARS-CoV-2 and from the common cold coronaviruses HCoV-NL63, HCoV-OC43 and HCoV-229E. Post-COVID blood samples from convalescent patients were collected a median of approximately 100 days after diagnosis, with a range of about 35 to 161 days. The convalescent cohort included six males and four females, with two Hispanic individuals, seven Caucasians, two Asians and one multiracial person. The time from the second vaccine dose to post-vaccine blood sampling had a median of around 72 days and ranged from about 12 to 250 days. Three convalescent patients were sampled both early after vaccination (day 14) and late after vaccination (days 161 to 241). Each participant got two doses of either the Pfizer-BioNTech BNT162b2 vaccine (n=8) or the Moderna mRNA-1273 vaccine (n=2). Control cultures received a CEFX viral epitope pool as the positive control, an HIV-1 Nef peptide pool as the negative control, or no peptide. What the study reported, not specific to this receptor: In convalescent patients, a median around 90% of post-vaccine SARS-CoV-2-reactive clones were detected only after vaccination, suggesting vaccine-specific priming. The median count of SARS-CoV-2-reactive clonotypes went up from 20 to 25 after infection to 30 to 40 after vaccination, although the change was not significant. In convalescent patients, nearly all vaccine-specific clones (304 of 307) were found to be mono-reactive for SARS-CoV-2 spike rather than cross-reactive with common cold coronaviruses. The number of convalescent patients in the study was relatively small, and the study did not examine early timepoints following natural infection.

CDR1 DFQATT and CDR2 SNEGSKA are derived from the germline V gene (reference sequence). Including cysteine and phenylalanine, the CDR3 has 12 amino acids. The CDR3 DNA has 36 bases and is translated from base 1. V is reduced by 4 bases and J by 5 bases, leaving a spacing of 11 bases between them. According to the study, the label for this sample's time point signals: late sampling 161 to 241 days after vaccination in three convalescent patients. This specimen's treatment or condition label, per the study, means: approximately nine-day PBMC culture with coronavirus spike peptide pools or control peptides (ViraFEST assay). The study used the ViraFEST assay, which expanded antigen-specific T cells with peptide pools and then identified expanded clonotypes by TCR sequencing. The convalescent patients' positive SARS-CoV-2 PCR tests were from March to December 2020, which was before the Alpha, Beta and Delta variants emerged in the United States. Each well held millions of PBMCs cultured in IMDM containing about 5% human AB serum and approximately 9.6 IU/ml IL-2, with around 9.2 ug/ml peptide pools added. Half of the culture medium was replaced with fresh IL-2-containing medium on days 3 and 7. CD4+ T cells were isolated after approximately eleven days of culture through negative selection using the EasySep CD4+ T cell isolation kit. PBMCs were separated from whole blood using Ficoll-Paque Plus gradient centrifugation and then either used fresh or cryopreserved at -140C. Culture conditions were generally each tested in triplicate wells.

Sample: CD4+ T cells from blood, cultured in vitro, taken about 7 months after SARS-CoV-2 vaccination. This TCR came from a human donor who had recovered from COVID-19. The sequence joins TRBV20-1 to TRBJ1-2, with the D segment identity uncertain. The DNA sequence reads TGCAGTGCTATGTTACATCATTATGGCTACACCTTC. The resulting protein is CSAMLHHYGYTF.